This T cell receptor beta chain comes out of a study of tumor-infiltrating lymphocytes in primary liver carcinoma (dated by TCRdb to about 2017). About the study as a whole: About 5 patients with histopathologically diagnosed primary liver carcinoma underwent surgical resection in China between November 2015 and March 2016. Each sample produced about 3.5 to 8 million productive TCRbeta reads, and read depth showed no significant difference between tissue types. TCRbeta repertoire sequencing covered some 35 specimens from 5 patients: around 25 tumor regions, 5 adjacent noncancerous liver tissues and 5 peripheral blood samples. TCRbeta repertoire sequencing, expression microarrays and whole-exome sequencing were combined in the study across five regions of each liver tumor, with adjacent normal tissue and blood also included. Reproducibility between technical replicate repertoires was high, with correlation coefficients above 0.95 and mean shared-clone rates roughly 0.86. The tumors of the five patients were staged as T1-T3 N0M0, with maximum diameters ranging from 4.2 to 10 cm. Of the five patients, three men and two women aged 30 to 69 years, four had hepatocellular carcinoma and one had combined HCC and intrahepatic cholangiocarcinoma. Findings and caveats that apply to the study as a whole: Because the samples were bulk and unsorted, CD4+ and CD8+ T cell repertoires could not be compared. Repertoire overlap was found to be higher between tumor regions (mean around 35%) than between tumor-adjacent (roughly 17%) or tumor-blood (14%) pairs, consistent with antigen-driven expansion. Only the TCR beta chain was sequenced, which likely underestimates true repertoire diversity because unpaired alpha chains were not captured. The study included only five or six patients, and the authors note findings should be validated in a larger study. A significantly larger repertoire fraction was made up by the top 250 clones in tumors than in blood (p = 0.039).

TRIzol reagent was used to extract blood RNA from unsorted whole blood, while the DNeasy Blood & Tissue kit provided the germline DNA. Patients had chronic HBV infection and were treatment-naive at sampling. Before surgery, 3 to 5 milliliters of peripheral blood were drawn into K2EDTA tubes. A constant-region primer and ProtoScript II reverse transcriptase were used to reverse-transcribe TCRbeta-specific cDNA from about 500 ng total RNA. TCRbeta libraries were built with three nested multiplex PCR rounds, a slightly modified ARM-PCR procedure. Multiplex TRBV1-TRBV30 forward primers and a Cbeta reverse primer were used in the first two PCR rounds, each of which was run for 10 to 11 cycles. A final 25-cycle PCR with Deep VentR polymerase added sample barcodes and Illumina adapters. Before sequencing, amplicons of 200-500 bp were gel-purified using a QIAquick gel extraction kit. The TCRbeta amplicons were sequenced with 250-bp paired-end reads on an Illumina HiSeq 2500. From the authors' description of their analysis: Reads were quality-trimmed with Trimmomatic v0.33, and paired reads were merged with FLASH v1.2.11 to recover full CDR3 sequences. V, D and J germline segments were assigned to the rearranged TCRbeta sequences using MiGEC v1.2.1b. Clonotype statistics and Shannon-Wiener diversity indices were computed with VDJtools v1.0.0. Except for diversity analysis, only the 250 most abundant clonotypes of each sample were used in subsequent analyses to reduce sampling bias. TCRdb cleaned the public reads at Q25 with fastp, built clones with MiXCR and kept in-frame beta chains. One record per CDR3 amino acid sequence lists the most common genes and DNA. The V and J calls shown here were made by TCRdb, not taken from the authors' results. The sample records approximately 210,000 distinct CDR3 sequences, approximately 65% of which are singletons. The top ten clones comprise around 7.1% of the sample.

Including the terminal cysteine and phenylalanine, the CDR3 comprises 17 residues. Only CDR3 DNA remains: 51 bases, in frame from the first base. In the germline V gene, CDR1 corresponds to SGHNT and CDR2 to YENEEA. Relative to germline, V is missing 5 bases and J is missing 3 bases, with 12 bases of the junction outside any gene match. About this clonotype itself: It lacks a known antigen. Base qualities are not at hand, and no much larger clone is one base apart.

Here the chain combines TRBV11-3 and TRBJ2-3; TRBD1 lines up with 9 middle nucleotides. The specimen sequenced was peripheral blood. This receptor was taken from a woman aged 55-69 years with primary liver carcinoma and hepatitis B virus infection. Here is the DNA: TGTGCCAGCAGCCCCGGGACAGGGTATGGGATGACAGATACGCAGTATTTT. Its protein reads: CASSPGTGYGMTDTQYF.